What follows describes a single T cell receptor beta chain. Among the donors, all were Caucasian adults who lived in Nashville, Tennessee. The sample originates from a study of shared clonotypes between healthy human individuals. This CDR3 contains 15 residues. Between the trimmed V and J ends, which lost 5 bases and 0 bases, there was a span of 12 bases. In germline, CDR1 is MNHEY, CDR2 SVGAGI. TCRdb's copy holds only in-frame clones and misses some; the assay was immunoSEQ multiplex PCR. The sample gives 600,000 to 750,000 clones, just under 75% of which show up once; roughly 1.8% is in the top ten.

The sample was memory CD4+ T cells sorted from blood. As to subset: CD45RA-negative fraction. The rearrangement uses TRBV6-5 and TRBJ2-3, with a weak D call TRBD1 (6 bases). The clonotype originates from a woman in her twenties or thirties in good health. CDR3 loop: CASSTQGPSTDTQYF. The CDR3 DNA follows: TGTGCCAGCAGTACACAGGGACCTAGCACAGATACGCAGTATTTT.